This TCR beta chain originates from a study of T cell changes during pregnancy in multiple sclerosis. Produced via immunoSEQ multiplex PCR; TCRdb's table is partial and in-frame only. The sample holds about 36,000 clones; about 92% are singletons and the top ten take 0.47%. The germline V and J ends were trimmed by 6 bases and 0 bases, with 17 bases remaining between them. Germline loops: CDR1 SGHRS, CDR2 YFSETQ. The CDR3 consists of 16 residues. This receptor was taken from a female donor with multiple sclerosis, enrolled in a pregnancy study. V and J are TRBV5-1 and TRBJ2-3; no reliable D call. The starting material was CD4+ T cells from peripheral blood mononuclear cells, obtained after pregnancy. CDR3 nucleotide sequence: TGCGCCAGCACCTCCTTTCGCGCCTCTAGCACAGATACGCAGTATTTT. As protein: CASTSFRASSTDTQYF.